Each of the 8 T cell receptor beta chains below was sequenced from the same sample in a study of beta chain features in type 1 diabetes (dated by TCRdb to 2017 to 2018). General findings and caveats noted by the study authors: Type 1 diabetes patients showed a moderate but significant shortening of TCRB CDR3 length in all four CD4+ subsets.

Antigens of these TCRs are unknown. The receptor library was made with the immunoSEQ multiplex PCR assay. The entire isolated RNA was reverse transcribed using the High Capacity cDNA Reverse Transcription Kit, and thus expressed TCRB transcripts were sequenced. TCRdb re-hosts the immuneACCESS table, in-frame sequences only. Its copies lack some clones; in the studies checked, an unresolved V gene accounts for under half of them, and the cause for the rest is not known. The sample table lists roughly 340,000 clones, around an eighth of them with a count of one. The ten largest clonotypes hold 0.0095% to 0.012% of the sample. Sequencing input: naive CD4+ T cells from blood. Reading the label with the study, this specimen's cell subset or site is: true naive CD4+ T cells. These receptors originate from a woman under 30 with type 1 diabetes.

The genes are TRBV4-3 and TRBJ2-1; 8 bases agree with TRBD2. The CDR3 covers 18 residues. The J segment lost 7 bases and the V segment lost 0 bases, leaving 14 bases of the junction unmatched. The germline V gene encodes CDR1 LGHNA and CDR2 YSLEER. CDR3 coding DNA: TGCGCCAGCAGCCAAGAAATAGCAGCGGGGGACCTTTGGAATGAGCAGTTCTTC. As protein: CASSQEIAAGDLWNEQFF.

The chain links TRBV30 to TRBJ1-2; the D gene is possibly TRBD1 (6 bases). Germline V lookup: CDR1 GTSNPN, CDR2 SVGIG (reference sequence). The CDR3 spans 13 residues. Trimming removed 5 bases at V and 4 bases at J, with 14 bases between. The CDR3 loop reads CAWGNTGFYGYTF. The CDR3 region has the DNA TGTGCCTGGGGTAATACAGGGTTCTATGGCTACACCTTC.

The genes are TRBV5-1 and TRBJ2-7; 12 nucleotides agree with TRBD1. The J segment lost 3 bases and the V segment lost 2 bases, leaving 3 bases of the junction unmatched. Per the germline V gene, CDR1 is SGHRS and CDR2 is YFSETQ. The CDR3 runs 15 residues. CDR3 in DNA: TGCGCCAGCAGCTTAGGGACAGGGGGCATCTACGAGCAGTACTTC. It encodes CASSLGTGGIYEQYF.

In its sample, this clone was seen a few times. The rearrangement joins TRBV10-3 to TRBJ2-5; 9 bases are shared with TRBD2. The CDR3 runs 17 residues. J was trimmed by 3 bases and V by 4 bases; bases with no gene match: 12. CDR1 is ENHRY, CDR2 SYGVKD, per germline. The CDR3 DNA sequence: TGTGCCATCAGTGCGGTCTGGGGGCTAGCGGGGAAAGAGACCCAGTACTTC. Translating gives CAISAVWGLAGKETQYF.

The table lists this clone with a few counts. The gene calls are TRBV27 and TRBJ1-2; a weak D match, TRBD1 (6 bases). The V gene lost 6 bases and the J gene lost 8 bases, with 19 bases spanning the gap. The CDR3 contains 14 residues. From germline, CDR1 is MNHEY and CDR2 SMNVEV (reference sequence). The chain's CDR3 is CASSPKGGAYGYTF. CDR3 nucleotides: TGTGCCAGCAGCCCCAAGGGGGGGGCATACGGCTACACCTTC.

This clone was seen a handful of times. The chain carries TRBV2 and TRBJ1-5, with D tentatively TRBD1 (5 bases). This CDR3 has 13 residues. The V end was cut by 8 bases, the J end by 7 bases, with 15 bases between. The germline V gene has CDR1 SNHLY and CDR2 FYNNEI. DNA for the CDR3: TGTGCCAGCGGGGCACGGGGGAACCAGCCCCAGCATTTT. Translated: CASGARGNQPQHF.

This clone has a handful of counts. This chain links TRBV5-1 with TRBJ2-7; 8 bases line up with TRBD1. The J segment lost 6 bases and the V segment lost 2 bases, leaving 7 bases of the junction unmatched. The CDR3 extends over 14 amino acids. Germline loops: CDR1 SGHRS, CDR2 YFSETQ. For the CDR3, the DNA is TGCGCCAGCAGCTTCGGCCAGGGGGCGCGCGAGCAGTACTTC. This codes for CASSFGQGAREQYF.

This clone has just a few counts. This chain uses TRBV4-3 with TRBJ2-1; D is unclear. Trimming stripped 0 bases from V and 8 bases from J, with 14 bases between. CDR3 length: 15 residues. Germline lookup yields CDR1 LGHNA and CDR2 YSLEER. The CDR3 nucleotides read TGCGCCAGCAGCCAAGAGAGGTACGTTCCACATGAGCAGTTCTTC. Its protein is CASSQERYVPHEQFF.